This is a list of T cell receptor beta chains from one sample in a study of T cells in Graves' hyperthyroidism and ophthalmopathy. A single record per CDR3 protein comes from TCRdb applying MiXCR to the multiplex PCR reads. Counted here are roughly 580,000 distinct CDR3 sequences, more than 11% occurring once; the ten biggest clones make up around 5.4%. The source material was blood. The receptor set was obtained from a woman between 25 and 40 years old with Graves' hyperthyroidism that later progressed to Graves' ophthalmopathy. Each CDR3 is given with its conserved first and last residue. A D gene is named only where the DNA matches it firmly. Size is stated for part of the rows, as once, few or many counts, or as a class when the clone is expanded.

d_gene	abundance	j_gene	v_gene	CDR3aa	CDR3nt
-	few	TRBJ1-1	TRBV5-4	CASSLSRAKGKGGTEAFF	TGTGCCAGCAGCTTGTCGCGGGCGAAGGGAAAAGGGGGCACTGAAGCTTTCTTT
-	many	TRBJ2-2	TRBV9	CASSVWGNTGELFF	TGTGCCAGCAGCGTCTGGGGAAACACCGGGGAGCTGTTTTTT
TRBD2	many	TRBJ2-7	TRBV6-2/TRBV6-3	CASSYSTSGRANSYEQYF	TGTGCCAGCAGTTACTCGACTAGCGGGAGAGCAAACTCCTACGAGCAGTACTTC
TRBD2	few	TRBJ2-3	TRBV25-1	CASSLMLAGEFGTQYF	TGTGCCAGCAGTCTTATGCTAGCGGGAGAGTTTGGTACGCAGTATTTT
-	many	TRBJ2-3	TRBV27	CATIGVASTDTQYF	TGTGCCACCATCGGGGTTGCCAGCACAGATACGCAGTATTTT
TRBD1	-	TRBJ2-1	TRBV25-1	CASSGGQEFLNEQFF	TGTGCCAGCAGTGGGGGACAGGAATTTTTGAATGAGCAGTTCTTC
TRBD1	few	TRBJ1-4	TRBV4-3	CASSQETGMGEKLFF	TGCGCCAGCAGCCAAGAGACAGGGATGGGTGAAAAACTGTTTTTT
TRBD2	many	TRBJ2-2	TRBV7-2	CASSRGDGSTGELFF	TGTGCCAGCAGCCGGGGGGACGGGAGTACCGGGGAGCTGTTTTTT
-	-	TRBJ1-2	TRBV18	CASSPGDLQNYGYTF	TGTGCCAGCTCACCGGGGGACTTACAGAACTATGGCTACACCTTC
TRBD1	few	TRBJ1-1	TRBV5-1	CASGQGGDTEAFF	TGCGCCAGCGGACAGGGGGGGGACACTGAAGCTTTCTTT
-	many	TRBJ2-1	TRBV18	CASSPSFPGNEQFF	TGTGCCAGCTCACCTTCTTTTCCGGGCAATGAGCAGTTCTTC
-	many	TRBJ1-5	TRBV28	CASKRDDQPQHF	TGTGCCAGCAAAAGGGATGACCAGCCCCAGCATTTT
-	few	TRBJ2-2	TRBV19	CASRPTSTESAGELFF	TGTGCCAGTAGACCAACTAGTACGGAATCCGCCGGGGAGCTGTTTTTT
-	many	TRBJ2-3	TRBV7-2	CASSLYGQQDTQYF	TGTGCCAGCAGCCTTTATGGACAGCAAGATACGCAGTATTTT
TRBD1	many	TRBJ1-2	TRBV13	CASSGGQDRYGYTF	TGTGCCAGCAGCGGGGGACAGGATAGGTATGGCTACACCTTC
TRBD2	-	TRBJ2-3	TRBV29-1	CSVEKAGGADTQYF	TGCAGCGTTGAGAAGGCGGGAGGTGCAGATACGCAGTATTTT
-	many	TRBJ1-5	TRBV27	CASSLSARRAQGNQPQHF	TGTGCCAGCAGTTTAAGCGCAAGGAGGGCCCAGGGCAATCAGCCCCAGCATTTT
TRBD2	-	TRBJ2-4	TRBV7-2	CASSRTSGSQNIQYF	TGTGCCAGCAGCCGAACTAGCGGGAGTCAAAACATTCAGTACTTC
TRBD1	many	TRBJ1-2	TRBV20-1	CSARTGADGYTF	TGCAGTGCTAGGACAGGGGCTGATGGCTACACCTTC
-	few	TRBJ2-6	TRBV5-1	CASSPAAAVAGANVLTF	TGCGCCAGCTCCCCAGCGGCGGCCGTGGCGGGGGCCAACGTCCTGACTTTC
-	-	TRBJ1-2	TRBV6-5	CASSYSASGRDYGYTF	TGTGCCAGCAGTTACTCGGCTAGCGGGAGGGACTATGGCTACACCTTC
-	-	TRBJ2-4	TRBV12-3/TRBV12-4	CASKLIAKNIQYF	TGTGCCAGCAAGTTGATAGCCAAAAACATTCAGTACTTC
TRBD1	many	TRBJ2-1	TRBV5-1	CASSLGGQTGEQFF	TGCGCCAGCAGCTTGGGGGGACAGACTGGTGAGCAGTTCTTC
-	many	TRBJ2-1	TRBV11-3	CASSCELIDCSSYNEQFF	TGTGCCAGCAGCTGCGAACTAATTGACTGCAGCTCCTACAATGAGCAGTTCTTC
TRBD2	many	TRBJ2-1	TRBV30	CAWSTGTSEYNEQFF	TGTGCCTGGAGTACCGGGACTAGCGAGTACAATGAGCAGTTCTTC
TRBD2	many	TRBJ2-3	TRBV14	CASSLLAGDRADTQYF	TGTGCCAGCAGCCTACTAGCGGGAGATCGCGCAGATACGCAGTATTTT
-	-	TRBJ2-4	TRBV3-1	CASSQEGAAKNIQYF	TGTGCCAGCAGCCAAGAGGGGGCCGCCAAAAACATTCAGTACTTC
TRBD2	many	TRBJ2-5	TRBV29-1	CSVEGLPKETQYF	TGCAGCGTTGAGGGACTACCCAAGGAGACCCAGTACTTC
TRBD2	few	TRBJ2-5	TRBV12-3/TRBV12-4	CASSFGGRAGTQYF	TGTGCCAGCAGTTTTGGGGGGAGGGCGGGGACCCAGTACTTC
TRBD1	many	TRBJ1-5	TRBV27	CASTPTGGHQPQHF	TGTGCCAGCACCCCGACAGGGGGCCATCAGCCCCAGCATTTT
-	-	TRBJ2-1	TRBV25-1	CASSEKLAALYNEQFF	TGTGCCAGCAGTGAGAAATTAGCGGCTCTCTACAATGAGCAGTTCTTC
TRBD1	-	TRBJ1-3	TRBV20-1	CSATPQGASGNTIYF	TGCAGTGCAACTCCTCAGGGGGCATCCGGAAACACCATATATTTT
-	many	TRBJ2-7	TRBV24-1	CATSDSRPGDYGYEQYF	TGTGCCACCAGTGATTCCCGTCCGGGCGACTATGGGTACGAGCAGTACTTC
TRBD1	many	TRBJ2-1	TRBV24-1	CATSDQGQLLSYNEQFF	TGTGCCACCAGTGACCAGGGACAGCTCCTTTCCTACAATGAGCAGTTCTTC
-	many	TRBJ1-4	TRBV12-3/TRBV12-4	CASSFGRFSNEKLFF	TGTGCCAGCAGTTTTGGAAGGTTCTCTAATGAAAAACTGTTTTTT
-	many	TRBJ2-2	TRBV20-1	CSAGPNTGELFF	TGCAGTGCGGGCCCGAACACCGGGGAGCTGTTTTTT
TRBD2	-	TRBJ2-1	TRBV27	CASSLYSPASGNSRSYNEQFF	TGTGCCAGCAGTCTCTACTCCCCGGCTAGCGGGAACTCCCGTTCCTACAATGAGCAGTTCTTC
-	many	TRBJ2-1	TRBV19	CASSYLRDNNEQFF	TGTGCCAGTAGTTACCTAAGGGACAACAATGAGCAGTTCTTC
TRBD1	-	TRBJ2-3	TRBV5-1	CASSSPRGQQGADTQYF	TGCGCCAGCAGCTCCCCGAGGGGACAGCAAGGGGCAGATACGCAGTATTTT
TRBD1	many	TRBJ2-7	TRBV28	CAFRDRSSYEQYF	TGTGCTTTCCGGGACAGGAGCTCCTACGAGCAGTACTTC
TRBD1	-	TRBJ1-6	TRBV10-3	CAIKKGQGGSPLHF	TGTGCCATCAAAAAAGGACAGGGGGGTTCACCCCTCCACTTT
-	-	TRBJ2-7	TRBV24-1	CATSDSNYEQYF	TGTGCCACCAGTGACTCCAACTACGAGCAGTACTTC
-	many	TRBJ1-3	TRBV20-1	CSASMSGIGNTIYF	TGCAGTGCTAGTATGTCCGGTATTGGAAACACCATATATTTT
TRBD2	many	TRBJ2-5	TRBV20-1	CSASGGRAYSETQYF	TGCAGTGCTAGTGGCGGGAGGGCCTATTCGGAGACCCAGTACTTC
TRBD2	many	TRBJ2-7	TRBV6-2/TRBV6-3	CASSPSSGSLGEQYF	TGTGCCAGCAGTCCCTCGAGCGGGAGTCTGGGCGAGCAGTACTTC
-	many	TRBJ1-2	TRBV5-1	CASSEYGGPKGYTF	TGCGCCAGCAGCGAATACGGGGGGCCGAAGGGCTACACCTTC
TRBD1	many	TRBJ1-1	TRBV7-2	CASSSGQGLLGAFF	TGTGCCAGCAGCTCGGGACAGGGACTATTGGGGGCTTTCTTT
-	many	TRBJ1-1	TRBV19	CASSVTGGKTEAFF	TGTGCCAGTAGTGTGACAGGAGGGAAGACTGAAGCTTTCTTT
TRBD1	few	TRBJ2-1	TRBV19	CASSRGSGTGYNEQFF	TGTGCCAGTAGTCGAGGCTCCGGGACAGGGTACAATGAGCAGTTCTTC
TRBD1	many	TRBJ1-1	TRBV30	CAWTRGLLEAFF	TGTGCCTGGACTAGGGGGCTCCTTGAAGCTTTCTTT
TRBD2	many	TRBJ2-1	TRBV7-6	CASSLMAGGGLTYNEQFF	TGTGCCAGCAGCTTAATGGCGGGAGGCGGCCTAACCTACAATGAGCAGTTCTTC
-	few	TRBJ2-2	TRBV3-1	CASSQVSAGELFF	TGTGCCAGCAGCCAAGTCAGTGCCGGGGAGCTGTTTTTT
-	-	TRBJ1-5	TRBV28	CASSSPEGHQPQHF	TGTGCCAGCAGTTCTCCCGAGGGGCATCAGCCCCAGCATTTT
-	many	TRBJ1-3	TRBV29-1	CSVDLGGSGNTIYF	TGCAGCGTTGACCTCGGTGGCTCTGGAAACACCATATATTTT
-	many	TRBJ1-1	TRBV19	CASSIKGTEAFF	TGTGCCAGTAGTATAAAAGGAACTGAAGCTTTCTTT